This T cell receptor beta chain was documented in a study of blood T cell repertoires in COVID-19. Only one count was recorded for this clone. Seattle cases were enrolled at active infection and followed longitudinally. This CDR3 is built from 15 residues. Germline V lookup: CDR1 MNHEY, CDR2 SVGAGI. Trimming at V came to 5 bases and at J to 4 bases, leaving 8 bases not matched to a gene. Sequencing was performed with immunoSEQ multiplex PCR; in TCRdb, only in-frame clones are kept and a portion is missing. The repertoire holds 150,000 to 200,000 clones, with roughly 81% as singletons. The chain links TRBV6-5 to TRBJ2-3; 8 nucleotides agree with TRBD2. The origin of this receptor is a woman at least 80 years old with COVID-19, enrolled during active disease. The sequenced sample consisted of peripheral blood. The CDR3 region is CASSNRAGGSDTQYF. In DNA, the CDR3 is TGTGCCAGCAGTAACAGGGCGGGAGGTTCAGATACGCAGTATTTT.